These 25 T cell receptor beta chains were sequenced from one sample in a study of read filtering for tumor transcriptome and immune sequencing. The library was built from about 400 ng RNA with molecular barcoded adaptors for alpha/delta and beta/gamma chains. From the reads, TCRdb called clonotypes with MiXCR, one entry per CDR3 protein. The repertoire holds about 58,000 distinct CDR3 sequences, with approximately 13% as singletons. Sequencing input: a population of CD138-negative cells sorted from bone marrow. These receptors originate from a donor over 35 with multiple myeloma.

This clonotype was observed many times. Mismatch with germline at one junction end may stem from a read error. The chain uses TRBV12-3 or TRBV12-4 and TRBJ2-1, with 9 bases lining up with TRBD2. This CDR3 region has 15 residues. CDR3 sequence (DNA): TGTGCCAGCACTTTAGGGATTAGCGGGGGCAATGAGCAGTTCTTC. Protein: CASTLGISGGNEQFF.

This clonotype occurred many times. V gene TRBV24-1 combines with J gene TRBJ2-2, with D hard to call. Trimming shortened V by 2 bases and J by 5 bases, and 8 bases separated the two germline ends. The V gene's germline CDR1 is KGHDR and CDR2 SFDVKD. This CDR3 contains 14 residues. CDR3 sequence: CATSDSASTGELFF. The CDR3 DNA is TGTGCCACCAGTGATTCTGCGTCGACCGGGGAGCTGTTTTTT.

This clonotype was picked up many times. J is TRBJ2-1 and V is TRBV7-6; D gene unclear. Per the germline V gene, CDR1 is SGHVS and CDR2 is FNYEAQ. The CDR3 is made up of 17 amino acids. Trimming removed 5 bases at V and 0 bases at J, with 17 bases between. CDR3: CASSPLVGVNSYNEQFF. CDR3 DNA sequence: TGTGCCAGCAGCCCCCTCGTTGGGGTAAACTCCTACAATGAGCAGTTCTTC.

This clonotype occurred many times. The chain links TRBV19 to TRBJ2-6, with D possibly being TRBD1 (6 bases). Germline V lookup: CDR1 LNHDA, CDR2 SQIVND (reference sequence). The V end lost 7 bases, the J end lost 4 bases, and 20 bases lay between the germline ends. The CDR3 has 17 residues. CDR3 DNA: TGTGCCAGTACCAACCCCACAGGGCTGGCGGGGGCCAACGTCCTGACTTTC. It translates to CASTNPTGLAGANVLTF.

Ten or more counts support this clonotype. The chain links TRBV5-1 to TRBJ2-3; no clear D. CDR1 is SGHRS and CDR2 is YFSETQ in the germline V gene. V dropped 0 bases and J dropped 2 bases, with 7 bases sitting between them. This CDR3 comprises 14 residues. The CDR3 region is CASSLDTNTDTQYF. The DNA for the CDR3 is TGCGCCAGCAGCTTGGACACGAACACAGATACGCAGTATTTT.

There are a few counts of this clonotype. DNA of the CDR3: TGTGCCACCAACGGACGGAGCAATCAGCCCCAGCATTTT. Encoded protein: CATNGRSNQPQHF. The chain joins TRBV24-1 to TRBJ1-5; D ambiguous. This CDR3 contains 13 residues. V lost 8 bases and J 1 base, leaving 8 bases between the germline ends. Looked up from germline, CDR1 is KGHDR and CDR2 is SFDVKD.

This clonotype showed up many times. The chain recombines TRBV29-1 with TRBJ1-5, with D unclear. Germline V gene data show CDR1 as SQVTM and CDR2 as ANQGSEA. The CDR3 contains 13 residues. Trimming cost V 3 bases and J 4 bases, with 10 bases left between them. The CDR3 loop is CSVDVGSNQPQHF. The CDR3, as DNA: TGCAGCGTTGATGTCGGGTCAAATCAGCCCCAGCATTTT.

This clonotype was seen many times. The gene calls are TRBV24-1 and TRBJ2-3; no definite D call. The V gene's germline CDR1 is KGHDR and CDR2 SFDVKD. This CDR3 has 13 amino acids. V lost 7 bases and J 6 bases, leaving 13 bases between the germline ends. CDR3 residues: CATSVVGADTQYF. The CDR3 bases are TGTGCCACCAGCGTTGTAGGAGCTGATACGCAGTATTTT.

This clonotype was counted ten times or more. This rearrangement joins TRBV6-5 to TRBJ2-1; D gene ambiguous. The germline gives CDR1 MNHEY, CDR2 SVGAGI. This CDR3 is 11 amino acids long. Trimming left V 6 bases short and J 12 bases short, with 12 bases between. The CDR3 reads CASSSAVGQFF. The DNA for the CDR3 is TGTGCCAGCAGCTCCGCGGTAGGGCAGTTCTTC.

The table lists this clonotype with many counts. This CDR3 is CATRSDRAGTDTQYF. The CDR3 DNA sequence: TGTGCCACTCGCTCGGACAGGGCCGGCACAGATACGCAGTATTTT. J is TRBJ2-3 and V is TRBV24-1, with 8 bases that match TRBD1. V lost 10 bases to trimming and J lost 1 base; unmatched junction nucleotides: 9. This CDR3 contains 15 residues. The germline gives CDR1 KGHDR, CDR2 SFDVKD.

This clonotype was detected ten times or more. V and J are TRBV24-1 and TRBJ2-2; 9 bases fit TRBD1. V lost 6 bases, J lost 9 bases, and 7 bases stayed unmatched. The CDR3 is 14 residues long. CDR1 and CDR2 from the germline V gene are KGHDR and SFDVKD. The CDR3 region is CATSPGQGIRELFF. CDR3 in DNA: TGTGCCACCAGTCCGGGACAGGGTATAAGGGAGCTGTTTTTT.

This clonotype was seen more than once but under ten times. The chain recombines TRBV9 with TRBJ2-5; 10 bases fit TRBD2. The CDR3 sequence is 19 residues long. Germline CDR1 and CDR2: SGDLS and YYNGEE. Trimming took 4 bases from V and 1 from J; bases not matched to a gene: 16. In DNA, the CDR3 is TGTGCCAGCAGCCCCGCCGGACTAGCGGAGCGTGCCCTCCAAGAGACCCAGTACTTC. This translates into CASSPAGLAERALQETQYF.

This clonotype was seen repeatedly, ten times or more. J is TRBJ1-2 and V is TRBV5-5; D unresolved. The V end lost 0 bases, the J end lost 1 base, and 13 bases lay between the germline ends. Germline V lookup: CDR1 SGHKS, CDR2 YYEKEE (reference sequence). The CDR3 length is 16 residues. DNA for the CDR3: TGTGCCAGCAGCTTGGCAGAGAATCAGCTTAACTATGGCTACACCTTC. Translation gives CASSLAENQLNYGYTF.

This clonotype has a count of ten or more. This sequence joins TRBV27 and TRBJ1-1; D gene uncertain. This CDR3 contains 13 residues. Germline V CDR1 and CDR2: MNHEY, SMNVEV (reference sequence). Trimming shortened V by 3 bases and J by 5 bases, and 10 bases separated the two germline ends. CDR3 sequence reads: CASSFVRDTEAFF. DNA for the CDR3: TGTGCCAGCAGTTTCGTCAGAGATACTGAAGCTTTCTTT.

This rearrangement joins TRBV29-1 to TRBJ1-1; tentative D call: TRBD1 (5 bases). The V and J ends lost 6 bases and 4 bases respectively, with 9 bases between them. The CDR3 consists of 11 residues. CDR1 is SQVTM and CDR2 is ANQGSEA in the germline V gene. The DNA for the CDR3 is TGCAGCGTCCCCGGGGGCACTGAAGCTTTCTTT. Protein: CSVPGGTEAFF.

This clonotype was counted many times. CDR3 sequence: CAIGERGLSYNEQFF. CDR3 in DNA: TGTGCCATCGGGGAGCGGGGTCTCTCCTACAATGAGCAGTTCTTC. The chain joins TRBV10-3 to TRBJ2-1; 7 nucleotides align to TRBD2. Unmatched junction bases numbered 7, after V lost 8 bases and J lost 0 bases. Germline CDR1 ENHRY, CDR2 SYGVKD. This CDR3 has 15 residues.

On this clonotype: A far larger clone is a single base away, which makes a read error likely. The rearrangement uses TRBV7-3 and TRBJ2-1, with D perhaps being TRBD1 or TRBD2 (5 bases each). This CDR3 spans 11 amino acids. Germline loops: CDR1 SGHTA, CDR2 FQGTGA. CDR3 nucleotide sequence: TGTGCCAGCAGCGGGGGTCACGAGCAGTCCTTC. Amino acids: CASSGGHEQSF.

In its sample, this clonotype was seen many times. The chain links TRBV6-2 or TRBV6-3 to TRBJ2-6; 12 bases are a match to TRBD1. V trimming: 7 bases; J trimming: 2 bases; junction bases outside the gene matches: 9. Looked up from germline, CDR1 is MNHEY and CDR2 is SVGEGT. The CDR3 has 18 amino acids. The CDR3 region has the DNA TGTGCCAGCAATCGGGACAGGGGGCCAATCGCTGGGGCCAACGTCCTGACTTTC. Amino acids: CASNRDRGPIAGANVLTF.

Comments on this clonotype: Possible read error: a much larger clone is one base away. The rearrangement uses TRBV6-2 or TRBV6-3 and TRBJ1-1; D ambiguous. Germline CDR1 and CDR2: MNHEY and SVGEGT. The CDR3 length is 14 residues. The CDR3 spells CASSYLAYITGAFF. The CDR3 bases are TGTGCCAGCAGTTACTTGGCGTATATCACTGGAGCTTTCTTT.

With regard to this clonotype: A much more abundant neighbour one base away suggests this may be a read error. V and J are TRBV7-6 and TRBJ2-7, with D possibly being TRBD1 (6 bases). The CDR3 sequence is 15 residues long. CDR1 is SGHVS and CDR2 is FNYEAQ in the germline V gene. In nucleotides, the CDR3 is TGTGCCAGCAGCGCCCGGTGGGGGCCGACCTACGGGCAGTACTTC. As protein: CASSARWGPTYGQYF.

This clonotype was seen repeatedly, ten times or more. The chain couples TRBV5-4 to TRBJ2-3; 8 bases fit TRBD1. CDR1 SGHNT and CDR2 YYREEE come from the germline V gene (reference sequence). V dropped 0 bases and J dropped 3; count of bases not matched to a gene: 3. The CDR3 has 15 residues. CDR3 coding DNA: TGTGCCAGCAGCTTGGGACAGGGGAGGACAGATACGCAGTATTTT. It yields the protein CASSLGQGRTDTQYF.

This clonotype was detected many times. The V call is TRBV7-3, the J call TRBJ2-1; possibly TRBD2 for D (7 bases). Germline loops: CDR1 SGHTA, CDR2 FQGTGA. V was shortened by 4 bases and J by 6 bases, with 19 bases between the two germline ends. The CDR3 has 16 residues. The CDR3 loop reads CASSSPRGGGVNEQFF. The CDR3 coding sequence is TGTGCCAGCAGCTCCCCGAGGGGGGGGGGAGTCAATGAGCAGTTCTTC.

This clonotype has at least ten counts. This rearrangement joins TRBV12-3 or TRBV12-4 to TRBJ1-2, with D perhaps TRBD1 (5 bases). This CDR3 is 12 amino acids long. V lost 4 bases and J lost 8, with 11 bases in between. For the CDR3, the DNA is TGTGCCAGCAGTTCCCCAGGGCGAGGCTACACCTTC. Residues: CASSSPGRGYTF.

In this sample, this clonotype turned up many times. V and J are TRBV7-9 and TRBJ2-7; tentatively, D is TRBD2 (7 bases). The CDR3 totals 16 residues. Trimming left V 1 base short and J 3 bases short, with 16 bases between. Germline-derived CDR1 and CDR2 are SEHNR and FQNEAQ (reference sequence). The CDR3 nucleotides read TGTGCCAGCAGCTTAGACATTGCGGGGGCTGGCTACGAGCAGTACTTC. Encoded protein: CASSLDIAGAGYEQYF.

This clonotype was picked up a small number of times. A clone one base away is much larger, so this may be a read error. The V gene is TRBV18, the J gene TRBJ2-7; D is uncertain. The V gene lost 3 bases and the J gene lost 7 bases, with 10 bases spanning the gap. Germline V gives CDR1 KGHSH, CDR2 LQKENI. CDR3 length: 12 residues. The CDR3: CASSPGEAEQYF. The CDR3 DNA follows: TGTGCCAGCTCACCTGGCGAGGCGGAGCAGTACTTC. Using reference TRBV18 and TRBJ2-7 for the parts outside the CDR3, the full variable domain is NAGVMQNPRHLVRRRGQEARLRCSPMKGHSHVYWYRQLPEEGLKFMVYLQKENIIDESGMPKERFSAEFPKEGPSILRIQQVVRGDSAAYFCASSPGEAEQYFGPGTRLTVT.